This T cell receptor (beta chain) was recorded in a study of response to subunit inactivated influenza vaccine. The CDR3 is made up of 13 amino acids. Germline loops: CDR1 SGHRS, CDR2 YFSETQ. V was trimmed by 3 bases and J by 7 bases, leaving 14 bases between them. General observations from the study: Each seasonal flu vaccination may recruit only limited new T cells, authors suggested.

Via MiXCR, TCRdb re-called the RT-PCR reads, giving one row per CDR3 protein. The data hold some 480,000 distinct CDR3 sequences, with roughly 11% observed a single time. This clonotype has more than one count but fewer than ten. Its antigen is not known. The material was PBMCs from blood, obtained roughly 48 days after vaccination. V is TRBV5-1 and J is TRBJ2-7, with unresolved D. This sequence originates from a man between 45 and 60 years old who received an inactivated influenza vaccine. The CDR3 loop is CASSSAADSEQYF. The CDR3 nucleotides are TGCGCCAGCAGCTCGGCTGCAGACTCAGAGCAGTACTTC.